This T cell receptor beta chain was documented in a study of blood T cell repertoires in COVID-19. Across the whole study: Material from acute and convalescent COVID-19 was sourced from the United States, Italy and Spain. In each case, the material was cDNA or gDNA derived from T cells, B-cell-depleted T cells, or PBMCs.

This clone was recorded once. V lost 5 bases, J lost 6 bases, and 11 bases stayed unmatched. This CDR3 has 16 amino acids. The germline V gene encodes CDR1 SGHDN and CDR2 FVKESK. In the source study's methods: It was from reference gene primer amplification that nucleated cell counts were estimated. This table comes from immunoSEQ multiplex PCR, and its TCRdb copy is limited to in-frame clones, with some not included. The DNA was the basis for D and trimming; V, J and clone size are from that table. The sample lists 140,000 to 150,000 clones; 84% were seen once. V usage is TRBV14 and J usage is TRBJ2-2, with TRBD2 identical over 8 bases. Sequenced sample: peripheral blood. The clonotype was recovered from a human donor in a cohort sampled during active COVID-19. CDR3 sequence reads: CASSDTRSGGSGELFF. For the CDR3, the DNA is TGTGCCAGCAGCGATACTAGATCGGGAGGGTCCGGGGAGCTGTTTTTT.